Following are 22 T cell receptor beta chains from one sample sequenced in a study of identical twins. Via MiXCR, TCRdb re-called the 5' RACE reads, giving one row per CDR3 protein. Of a few hundred thousand distinct CDR3 sequences in the sample, 7% to 9.5% are singletons; the top ten hold about 8.1%. Sequenced material: naive T cells sorted from blood. The receptors derive from a woman in her forties or fifties in good health.

The J gene is TRBJ1-5, the V gene TRBV29-1, with 7 bases fitting TRBD1. The CDR3 extends over 12 amino acids. From germline, CDR1 is SQVTM and CDR2 ANQGSEA. V lost 6 bases to trimming and J lost 2 bases; unmatched junction nucleotides: 1. CDR3 bases: TGCAGCGTAGGGACAGGCAATCAGCCCCAGCATTTT. This translates into CSVGTGNQPQHF.

As to this clonotype: This may arise from a read error, as a much more abundant clone is one base away. The V and J genes are TRBV7-3 and TRBJ2-2, with D hard to call. Germline CDR1 reads SGHTA; CDR2 reads FQGTGA. The CDR3 is 16 residues long. The ends were cut back, 5 bases at V and 2 bases at J, with 15 bases in the middle. CDR3 in DNA: TGTGCCAGCAGCCCTTACTTCCGCGTCAACACCGGGGAGCTGTTTTTT. It encodes CASSPYFRVNTGELFF. Using reference TRBV7-3 and TRBJ2-2 for the parts outside the CDR3, the full variable domain is GAGVSQTPSNKVTEKGKYVELRCDPISGHTALYWYRQSLGQGPEFLIYFQGTGAADDSGLPNDRFFAVRPEGSVSTLKIQRTERGDSAVYLCASSPYFRVNTGELFFGEGSRLTVL.

This clonotype showed up just a few times. The gene calls are TRBV20-1 and TRBJ2-2, with D perhaps TRBD2 (6 bases). In germline, CDR1 is DFQATT, CDR2 SNEGSKA (reference sequence). CDR3 length equals 13 residues. Trimming stripped 5 bases from V and 6 bases from J, with 13 bases between. CDR3 sequence reads: CSAGGDGAGELFF. DNA for the CDR3: TGCAGTGCTGGCGGGGATGGCGCCGGGGAGCTGTTTTTT.

The V and J genes are TRBV5-1 and TRBJ2-2, with D hard to call. V lost 6 bases and J 1 base, leaving 10 bases between the germline ends. This CDR3 spans 14 amino acids. Looked up from germline, CDR1 is SGHRS and CDR2 is YFSETQ. DNA for the CDR3: TGCGCCAGCAAGAACGACCAGAACACCGGGGAGCTGTTTTTT. It codes for CASKNDQNTGELFF.

This clonotype was counted between two and nine times. The chain combines TRBV29-1 with TRBJ2-7; D uncertain. CDR1 is SQVTM, CDR2 ANQGSEA, per germline. This CDR3 has 12 amino acids. V lost 3 bases and J lost 6, with 12 bases in between. CDR3 coding DNA: TGCAGCGTTGAGGGATCAGGCGGCGAGCAGTACTTC. Translating gives CSVEGSGGEQYF.

This clonotype was seen many times. The J gene is TRBJ2-7, the V gene TRBV3-1, with 12 bases that match TRBD2. The trim removed 0 bases at V and 6 bases at J, leaving 9 bases unmatched. CDR1 is LGHDT and CDR2 is YNNKEL in the germline V gene (reference sequence). This CDR3 comprises 17 residues. The CDR3 sequence is CASSQDSSGRALREQYF. For the CDR3, the DNA is TGTGCCAGCAGCCAAGATTCTAGCGGGAGGGCCCTCCGCGAGCAGTACTTC.

This clonotype was seen a handful of times. The chain couples TRBV6-1 to TRBJ2-5, with D perhaps TRBD1 (6 bases). Trimming cost V 4 bases and J 5 bases, with 11 bases left between them. The CDR3 sequence is 13 residues long. The germline V gene has CDR1 MNHNS and CDR2 SASEGT. CDR3 in DNA: TGTGCCAGCAGTGTAAAGGGGGAGGAGACCCAGTACTTC. Its protein product is CASSVKGEETQYF.

At least ten counts were recorded for this clonotype. The J gene is TRBJ1-5, the V gene TRBV24-1, with no clear D. CDR1 and CDR2 (germline): KGHDR, SFDVKD. V lost 3 bases and J 4 bases, leaving 9 bases between the germline ends. The CDR3 sequence is 14 residues long. CDR3: CATSDEGPNQPQHF. CDR3 DNA: TGTGCCACCAGTGATGAAGGGCCAAATCAGCCCCAGCATTTT.

The chain has TRBV6-2 or TRBV6-3 and TRBJ2-1; TRBD1 is a possible D gene (7 bases). Germline CDR1 is MNHEY and CDR2 is SVGEGT. The CDR3 runs 17 residues. The germline V and J ends were trimmed by 6 bases and 6 bases, with 24 bases remaining between them. CDR3 residues: CASSLGGGGTAGNEQFF. DNA of the CDR3: TGTGCCAGCAGCCTCGGGGGTGGCGGGACAGCTGGCAATGAGCAGTTCTTC.

The chain joins TRBV3-1 to TRBJ2-3; the D is unclear. The CDR3 runs 13 residues. Germline loops: CDR1 LGHDT, CDR2 YNNKEL (reference sequence). V was shortened by 6 bases and J by 5 bases, with 12 bases between the two germline ends. In DNA form, the CDR3 reads TGTGCCAGCAGGCGAGAAGCAGTAGATACGCAGTATTTT. This sequence encodes CASRREAVDTQYF.

This clonotype was found many times. The rearrangement uses TRBV27 and TRBJ2-1, with D possibly TRBD1 on 6 matching bases. Per germline, CDR1 MNHEY and CDR2 SMNVEV (reference sequence). This CDR3 has 15 residues. Trimming stripped 6 bases from V and 6 bases from J, with 18 bases between. This CDR3 is CASSSLGDMGNEQFF. Written as DNA, the CDR3 is TGTGCCAGCAGCTCGTTGGGGGACATGGGCAATGAGCAGTTCTTC.

This clonotype was counted between two and nine times. The J gene is TRBJ2-3, the V gene TRBV5-8, with D perhaps TRBD1 or TRBD2 (6 bases each). This CDR3 has 15 residues. V dropped 5 bases and J dropped 9 bases, with 22 bases sitting between them. Germline CDR1 and CDR2: SGHTS and YDEGEE. DNA of the CDR3: TGTGCCAGCAGACCTTCGACACGCCGGGGGCGAACGCAGTATTTT. Protein: CASRPSTRRGRTQYF.

Of note for this clonotype: This may come from a read error, since a much larger clone is one base off. The chain recombines TRBV10-3 with TRBJ1-5; D ambiguous. This CDR3 has 13 residues. Germline V gene sequence: CDR1 ENHRY, CDR2 SYGVKD. The CDR3 bases are TGTGTCAGTCGGGCGTATAGCAATCAGCCCCAGCATTTT. Amino acid sequence: CVSRAYSNQPQHF.

V gene TRBV20-1 combines with J gene TRBJ2-3; D remains unclear. Trimming left V 2 bases short and J 2 bases short, with 2 bases between. CDR3 length: 11 residues. Germline-derived CDR1 and CDR2 are DFQATT and SNEGSKA (reference sequence). The CDR3 coding sequence is TGCAGTGCTAGAATCACAGATACGCAGTATTTT. This sequence encodes CSARITDTQYF.

This clonotype was counted ten times or more. The chain uses TRBV4-1 and TRBJ1-5; D is undetermined. This CDR3 contains 15 residues. The germline gives CDR1 MGHRA, CDR2 YSYEKL. Between the trimmed V and J ends, which lost 0 bases and 5 bases, there was a span of 11 bases. The CDR3 loop reads CASSQDMPDDQPQHF. In DNA, the CDR3 is TGCGCCAGCAGCCAAGATATGCCAGATGATCAGCCCCAGCATTTT.

The chain is built from TRBV7-9 and TRBJ2-1, with TRBD2 matching over 9 bases. CDR1 is SEHNR, CDR2 FQNEAQ, per germline (reference sequence). The length of the CDR3 is 16 residues. The ends lost 2 bases at V and 3 bases at J; junction bases unmatched: 5. The DNA for the CDR3 is TGTGCCAGCAGCTTATTAGAAGCGGGAGGCTACAATGAGCAGTTCTTC. This codes for CASSLLEAGGYNEQFF.

Many counts were recorded for this clonotype. The chain carries TRBV24-1 and TRBJ2-1; unclear D gene. Germline CDR1 is KGHDR and CDR2 is SFDVKD. V gave up 0 bases and J gave up 4 bases, with 3 bases separating them. There are 13 residues in the CDR3. The CDR3 DNA reads as TGTGCCACCAGTGATTTGGGGTACAATGAGCAGTTCTTC. This encodes CATSDLGYNEQFF.

This clonotype has at least ten counts. J is TRBJ1-1 and V is TRBV29-1, with TRBD1 as a possible D gene (5 bases). The CDR3 is 13 amino acids. Per the germline V gene, CDR1 is SQVTM and CDR2 is ANQGSEA. The V end was cut by 7 bases, the J end by 0 bases, with 12 bases between. CDR3 in amino acids: CSERQNMNTEAFF. As DNA, the CDR3 is TGCAGCGAAAGACAGAACATGAACACTGAAGCTTTCTTT.

With respect to this clonotype: A much bigger clone sits one base away, suggesting this may be a read error. The genes are TRBV29-1 and TRBJ2-1; TRBD2 aligns across 7 bases. V dropped 0 bases and J dropped 8; count of bases not matched to a gene: 10. The CDR3 has 15 amino acids. CDR1 SQVTM and CDR2 ANQGSEA come from the germline V gene. The CDR3 DNA reads as TGCAGCGTTGAAGATCCGTTGGGGGGGGTCTATGAGCAGTTCTTC. This sequence encodes CSVEDPLGGVYEQFF.

This clonotype was observed at least ten times. The V gene is TRBV5-1, the J gene TRBJ2-1; 7 positions agree with TRBD2. The CDR3 extends over 14 amino acids. Germline V gives CDR1 SGHRS, CDR2 YFSETQ. Losses at the gene ends were 5 bases for V and 6 bases for J; bases not matched to a gene: 8. CDR3 residues: CASRPGGSGNEQFF. The CDR3 nucleotides read TGCGCCAGCAGACCCGGGGGGTCTGGCAATGAGCAGTTCTTC.

V usage is TRBV6-1 and J usage is TRBJ2-3; a possible D gene is TRBD1 (5 bases). The V and J ends lost 11 bases and 2 bases respectively, with 14 bases between them. The CDR3 has 13 residues. Per germline, CDR1 MNHNS and CDR2 SASEGT. In DNA form, the CDR3 reads TGTGCCTCTTGGGGCAGGGCCACAGATACGCAGTATTTT. It is translated as CASWGRATDTQYF.

Concerning this clonotype itself: At one of its ends the junction is not consistent with the germline gene, which may arise from a read error. The chain is built from TRBV7-2 and TRBJ2-3; D call uncertain. CDR3 length: 15 residues. Germline CDR1 and CDR2: SGHTA and FQGNSA. CDR3 sequence reads: CASSLAPRRTDKQYF. The CDR3 region has the DNA TGTGCCAGCAGCTTAGCCCCGCGGCGCACAGATAAGCAGTATTTT.